The sequence of this TCR beta chain was determined in a study of technical replicates of blood from a few donors. V lost 5 bases, J lost 4 bases, and 15 bases lay in between. The CDR3 contains 14 residues. Germline V gene data show CDR1 as SEHNR and CDR2 as FQNEAQ (reference sequence). TCRdb's copy holds only in-frame clones and misses some; the assay was immunoSEQ multiplex PCR. This table holds just over 70,000 clones, approximately 96% found once. The clonotype comes from a human donor in good health. The gene calls are TRBV7-9 and TRBJ2-7, with D possibly TRBD2 on 5 matching bases. The specimen was T cells isolated from PBMCs. The CDR3 region is CASSRVEGYYEQYF. The DNA of the CDR3 is TGTGCCAGCAGCCGGGTAGAGGGTTATTACGAGCAGTACTTC.